This paragraph covers one T cell receptor beta chain sequence. Its specificity is unknown. The CDR3 loop spans 16 amino acids. Germline loops: CDR1 SGHVS, CDR2 FQNEAQ. The V gene lost 5 bases and the J gene lost 5 bases, with 21 bases spanning the gap. Through a sample-barcoded 5' primer and a J-beta primer mix, a second PCR was run for roughly 6 to 11 cycles. Using its own MiXCR run on the 5' RACE reads, TCRdb lists one record per CDR3 protein. This table holds 1.5 million to 2 million distinct CDR3 sequences, around 40% found once. Staff drew roughly 10 milliliters of peripheral blood from each donor. The data derive from a study of blood T cells in healthy people across ages. Study results and limitations: Bulk PBMC profiling left naive and antigen-experienced comparisons inconclusive. The study found TCR beta diversity correlated strongly with naive T cell percentage. The unknown donor CMV status may have confounded expanded clonotype changes.

This rearrangement joins TRBV7-8 to TRBJ1-2; D is unresolved. The sequenced material came from blood. The clonotype was recovered from a human donor in good health. The CDR3 sequence is CASSPGVALGIYGYTF. The CDR3 DNA reads TGTGCCAGCAGCCCCGGTGTAGCCCTCGGGATATATGGCTACACCTTC.